What follows describes a single TCR beta chain. The antigen remains unidentified. The data originate from a study of OX40 agonist ivuxolimab in advanced cancers. Study-level background: Partial responses were recorded for three patients, including one with hepatocellular carcinoma and two with cutaneous melanoma. Study-wide results and limits: There were, on average, more expanded clones in CD8+ T cells than in CD4+. At 0.1 to 3.0 mg/kg, CD4+ and CD8+ blood T cells expanded clonally by week 6.

Some clones are missing from TCRdb's copy, which holds only in-frame ones; the method was immunoSEQ multiplex PCR. The sample records tens of thousands of clones, about four fifths being singletons. Sequencing used CD4+ or CD8+ T cells sorted from blood, obtained in a trial of the OX40 agonist ivuxolimab. The sequence derives from an adult with an advanced solid tumor such as melanoma, head and neck, liver or kidney cancer.

The CDR3 spells CASSSRTSGRTGELFF. DNA for the CDR3: TGTGCCAGCAGTTCGCGGACTAGCGGGAGGACCGGGGAGCTGTTTTTT. This sequence joins TRBV6-6 and TRBJ2-2, with 14 bases matching TRBD2. The CDR3 extends over 16 amino acids. Germline V gene lookup returns CDR1 MNHNY and CDR2 SVGAGI (reference sequence). The V and J ends lost 4 bases and 5 bases, in that order; junction bases with no gene match: 3.